This T cell receptor beta chain appears in the sequencing data of a study of breast tumors, draining lymph nodes, adjacent tissues (dated by TCRdb to the mid-2010s). Study-wide context: The study compared TCR beta repertoires across tumor, adjacent nontumor tissue and axillary lymph nodes from breast cancer patients. In human breast cancer, the study set out to assess how tumor, surrounding tissue and draining lymph node repertoires relate to one another and whether T cells might be exchanged between them. Study-level results and caveats: Tumors showed preferential V and J gene usage, and their T-cell repertoire diversity fell below that of lymph nodes yet above that of nontumor tissue. The study presented the conclusion that tumor T cells originate in lymph nodes as consistent with a hypothesis, not as something directly demonstrated. The data were considered consistent with the idea that most tumor T cells come from the lymph node and then expand in tumor tissue. Tumor and nontumor tissue repertoires were found to be significantly more similar in luminal-like than in basal-like breast cancer.

This clonotype was seen a few times. The target of this receptor is not known. Possible read error: a much larger clone is one base away. The axillary draining lymph nodes of breast cancer patients were the source of the lymph node samples. Sequencing was performed on an Illumina HiSeq 2000. Multiplex PCR amplification was used to build the TCR beta chain libraries. High-throughput sequencing was used to analyze the amplified TCR beta chain products. TCRdb reran the public reads through fastp at Q25 and MiXCR, keeping productive beta chains. Rows matching on CDR3 protein sequence are summarized as one entry with the most common DNA and genes. This sample holds about 300,000 distinct CDR3 sequences; over 25% were observed only once. Around 1% of the sample lies in the top ten. Unmatched junction bases come to 20, with V trimmed by 2 bases and J by 9 bases. CDR1 and CDR2 are read off the germline V gene as SGHTA and FQGNSA. The CDR3 sequence holds 18 residues, the cysteine and phenylalanine included. Of the read, only the CDR3 DNA is kept; its 54 bases are in frame from base 1.

The sequence was obtained from a female donor with breast cancer. Some clones in this sample may be carry-over from other donors' samples. The V and J segments used are TRBV7-2 and TRBJ2-5, with 8 bases matching TRBD2. The specimen was axillary lymph node tissue. The DNA reads as follows: TGTGCCAGCAGCTTAAGGTTGGGCACTAGCGGACCTCGACGGGCCCAGTACTTC. Translated, it reads CASSLRLGTSGPRRAQYF.